A single sample gave rise to the 8 T cell receptor beta chains below, sequenced in a study of T cell changes during pregnancy in multiple sclerosis. The assay was immunoSEQ multiplex PCR, and TCRdb's table has in-frame clones only and misses some. The sample shows tens of thousands of clones, approximately 95% of them seen only once. This specimen was CD8+ T cells from peripheral blood mononuclear cells, taken in the third trimester of pregnancy. These receptor sequences come from a female donor with multiple sclerosis, enrolled in a pregnancy study.

This chain connects TRBV27 to TRBJ2-2, with D tentatively TRBD2 (5 bases). Germline values: CDR1 MNHEY, CDR2 SMNVEV (reference sequence). The V end lost 5 bases, the J end lost 2 bases, and 9 bases lay between the germline ends. CDR3 length: 14 amino acids. CDR3 region: CASSPGINTGELFF. The DNA of the CDR3 is TGTGCCAGCAGTCCCGGGATTAACACCGGGGAGCTGTTTTTT.

This chain links TRBV13 with TRBJ2-6; no definite D call. CDR1 is PRHDT, CDR2 FYEKMQ, per germline (reference sequence). Trimming cost V 3 bases and J 2 bases, with 20 bases left between them. The CDR3 sequence is 19 residues long. This CDR3 reads CASSLIAADLSTGANVLTF. The DNA for the CDR3 is TGTGCCAGCAGCTTGATTGCGGCAGATCTATCTACTGGGGCCAACGTCCTGACTTTC.

The chain links TRBV19 to TRBJ1-2; no clear D gene. This CDR3 contains 13 residues. Deletions cut 2 bases from V and 4 bases from J, with 8 bases between. Germline V CDR1 and CDR2: LNHDA, SQIVND (reference sequence). The CDR3 region has the DNA TGTGCCAGTAGTATAAGAGCGGGCTATGGCTACACCTTC. Translated: CASSIRAGYGYTF.

The chain couples TRBV27 to TRBJ1-2; D is uncertain. With 4 bases removed from V and 5 bases from J, the gap between germline ends came to 5 bases. Germline V CDR1 and CDR2: MNHEY, SMNVEV (reference sequence). This CDR3 spans 11 amino acids. The CDR3 here is CASSSAYGYTF. The CDR3 DNA sequence: TGTGCCAGCAGTTCAGCGTATGGCTACACCTTC.

The V and J genes are TRBV7-9 and TRBJ1-3; no clear D. Germline assignment: CDR1 SEHNR and CDR2 FQNEAQ (reference sequence). The CDR3 is 16 residues long. With 3 bases removed from V and 5 bases from J, the gap between germline ends came to 17 bases. DNA for the CDR3: TGTGCCAGCAGCTTTTTCGTAACCCGGGTGCGAAACACCATATATTTT. Its translation is CASSFFVTRVRNTIYF. Filled out from reference TRBV7-9 and TRBJ1-3, the complete variable domain reads DTGVSQNPRHKITKRGQNVTFRCDPISEHNRLYWYRQTLGQGPEFLTYFQNEAQLEKSRLLSDRFSAERPKGSFSTLEIQRTEQGDSAMYLCASSFFVTRVRNTIYFGEGSWLTVV.

This sequence joins TRBV18 and TRBJ2-6; the D gene is possibly TRBD1 (6 bases). CDR3 length equals 17 residues. V shed 3 bases and J shed 2 bases, with 14 bases lying between them. Germline lookup yields CDR1 KGHSH and CDR2 LQKENI. The CDR3 region is CASSPSTGYTGANVLTF. The CDR3, as DNA: TGTGCCAGCTCACCTTCGACAGGTTACACTGGGGCCAACGTCCTGACTTTC.

The chain combines TRBV27 with TRBJ2-2; 10 bases fit TRBD2. Germline values: CDR1 MNHEY, CDR2 SMNVEV (reference sequence). The junction had 7 bases not matched to a gene; V was cut back by 6 bases and J by 3 bases. This CDR3 has 16 residues. CDR3 DNA: TGTGCCAGCAGCCAGGCTAGCGGGAGTTACACCGGGGAGCTGTTTTTT. Encoded protein: CASSQASGSYTGELFF.

CDR3: CASRGGAYEQYF. Written as DNA, the CDR3 is TGTGCCAGCAGAGGAGGAGCCTACGAGCAGTACTTC. The chain recombines TRBV2 with TRBJ2-7; D may be TRBD2 (5 bases). CDR1 is SNHLY, CDR2 FYNNEI, per germline. V was cut by 6 bases and J by 2 bases, with 8 bases left in between. There are 12 residues in the CDR3.